The T cell receptor (beta chain) under discussion was sequenced for a study of T cells in women clearing cervical HPV infection. Study summary: Women with histologically confirmed HPV16-related CIN3 or worse, 2 with invasive cancer, served as cases. Blood came at first lesion visit for cases, post-clearance for controls.

Dot-blot hybridization genotyped cervical HPV amplified with MY09/MY11 PCR. Germline-derived CDR1 and CDR2 are MNHNS and SASEGT. The CDR3 is made up of 16 amino acids. General study results and limits: CIN3+ cases had significantly higher TCR richness than controls; evenness did not differ.

Data came from immunoSEQ multiplex PCR; TCRdb stores just in-frame clones and leaves some out. This sample's table reports 40,000 or so clones. As to this clone: Its antigen is as yet unknown. The read is 3 residues too short to cover the CDR3 end, so that end is filled in from the germline J gene.

This chain uses TRBV6-1 with TRBJ1-5, with TRBD1 identical over 9 bases. The source of this sequence is a woman aged 18 to 75 with a cervical HPV16 infection that either progressed to CIN3+ or cleared (not recorded which). Sequenced: blood buffy coat. CDR3 DNA, as far as it was read: TGTGCCAGCAGTGAAGCTCCGGGACAGGGCACAGATCCC. Protein sequence: CASSEAPGQGTDP. The complete CDR3 reads CASSEAPGQGTDPQHF.